The 12 T cell receptor beta chains below were found in one sample sequenced in a study of beta chain features in type 1 diabetes. Of the isolated RNA, all was reverse transcribed, and so the sequenced material was expressed TCRB transcripts. The repertoire was sequenced with immunoSEQ multiplex PCR; TCRdb's copy has only in-frame clones and lacks some. This sample has fewer than 350,000 clones, with about 19% found just once. Input material: naive CD4+ T cells from blood. Receptors originate from a woman younger than 30 in good health.

The V call is TRBV30, the J call TRBJ1-1; D is unclear. CDR3 size: 13 residues. The V end was cut by 2 bases, the J end by 5 bases, with 12 bases between. Germline CDR1 GTSNPN, CDR2 SVGIG (reference sequence). The DNA for the CDR3 is TGTGCCTGGAGTAGTTATGGTCAGACTGAAGCTTTCTTT. Residues: CAWSSYGQTEAFF.

This clone was seen more than once but under ten times. The chain employs TRBV9 and TRBJ2-4; possible D gene TRBD2, 5 bases. CDR3 length equals 12 residues. The V end was cut by 0 bases, the J end by 7 bases, with 5 bases between. The V gene's germline CDR1 is SGDLS and CDR2 YYNGEE. The CDR3 sequence is CASSVAGNIQYF. CDR3 sequence (DNA): TGTGCCAGCAGCGTAGCGGGGAACATTCAGTACTTC.

DNA for the CDR3: TGCAGCGGCCCCGACTCATCTCAGAGCTCCTACGAGCAGTACTTC. This codes for CSGPDSSQSSYEQYF. V gene TRBV29-1 combines with J gene TRBJ2-7; the D is unclear. V shed 7 bases and J shed 0 bases, with 19 bases lying between them. CDR1 is SQVTM, CDR2 ANQGSEA, per germline. The CDR3 consists of 15 residues.

V and J are TRBV7-9 and TRBJ2-5, with a possible D match to TRBD1 (7 bases). The germline gives CDR1 SEHNR, CDR2 FQNEAQ (reference sequence). CDR3 size: 13 residues. With 8 bases removed from V and 6 bases from J, the gap between germline ends came to 16 bases. Written as DNA, the CDR3 is TGTGCCAGCGCCGACAGGGCGGGAAAGACCCAGTACTTC. It translates to CASADRAGKTQYF.

This clone was observed a handful of times. The chain combines TRBV10-3 with TRBJ1-1; D gene unclear. This CDR3 has 14 residues. V lost 0 bases, J lost 3 bases, and 8 bases lay in between. Germline lookup yields CDR1 ENHRY and CDR2 SYGVKD. The CDR3 loop is CAISESRGDTEAFF. CDR3 DNA sequence: TGTGCCATCAGTGAGTCGCGCGGGGACACTGAAGCTTTCTTT.

In this sample, this clone turned up a few times. The chain links TRBV27 to TRBJ2-1; 12 bases fit TRBD2. Trimming removed 1 base from V and 8 bases from J; junction bases left unmatched: 3. Germline-derived CDR1 and CDR2 are MNHEY and SMNVEV (reference sequence). CDR3 length: 15 residues. CDR3 sequence reads: CASSLLLAGGDEQFF. The CDR3 DNA reads TGTGCCAGCAGTTTATTGCTAGCGGGAGGGGATGAGCAGTTCTTC.

This rearrangement joins TRBV19 to TRBJ1-1, with D unresolved. The CDR3 loop spans 15 amino acids. Germline loops: CDR1 LNHDA, CDR2 SQIVND (reference sequence). The V end was cut by 7 bases, the J end by 4 bases, with 19 bases between. CDR3 loop: CASITSGLPLTEAFF. In nucleotides, the CDR3 is TGTGCCAGTATCACGTCTGGACTCCCACTCACTGAAGCTTTCTTT.

The table lists this clone with a few counts. The chain is built from TRBV30 and TRBJ1-5; D possibly corresponds to TRBD1 (6 bases). Trimming took 3 bases from V and 0 from J, leaving 9 bases between them. CDR1 is GTSNPN and CDR2 is SVGIG in the germline V gene (reference sequence). The CDR3 spans 14 residues. As DNA, the CDR3 is TGTGCCTGGAGCGGGACAAATAGCAATCAGCCCCAGCATTTT. As protein: CAWSGTNSNQPQHF.

This clone was seen only a few times. The rearrangement joins TRBV9 to TRBJ2-1; TRBD1 aligns across 7 bases. Trimming at V came to 5 bases and at J to 1 base, leaving 6 bases not matched to a gene. The CDR3 is 15 residues long. Germline V gene lookup returns CDR1 SGDLS and CDR2 YYNGEE. This CDR3 reads CASSHDRASYNEQFF. The CDR3 nucleotides are TGTGCCAGCAGTCACGACAGGGCATCCTACAATGAGCAGTTCTTC.

The CDR3 sequence is CASGPGLDTQYF. CDR3 nucleotides: TGTGCCAGCGGACCCGGACTAGATACGCAGTATTTT. This chain links TRBV27 with TRBJ2-3; tentative D call: TRBD2 (5 bases). Germline CDR1 reads MNHEY; CDR2 reads SMNVEV (reference sequence). Trimming removed 8 bases at V and 5 bases at J, with 11 bases between. This CDR3 is built from 12 residues.

The chain combines TRBV5-1 with TRBJ1-1, with a weak D call TRBD1 (6 bases). Germline lookup yields CDR1 SGHRS and CDR2 YFSETQ. CDR3 length: 13 residues. Trimming shortened V by 4 bases and J by 3 bases, and 10 bases separated the two germline ends. CDR3 in amino acids: CASSPRTDTEAFF. The CDR3 region has the DNA TGCGCCAGCAGCCCGAGGACAGACACTGAAGCTTTCTTT.

A few counts support this clone. V is TRBV7-2 and J is TRBJ2-7, with 8 bases matching TRBD1. V lost 4 bases and J lost 1; bases outside the gene matches: 6. Germline V gene sequence: CDR1 SGHTA, CDR2 FQGNSA. The CDR3 extends over 15 amino acids. The CDR3 loop is CASSYTGGSSYEQYF. The CDR3 nucleotides read TGTGCCAGCAGCTACACAGGGGGATCGTCCTACGAGCAGTACTTC.